This is a list of T cell receptor beta chains from one sample in a study of blood T cell repertoires in COVID-19. Assay: immunoSEQ multiplex PCR; the TCRdb copy retains only in-frame clones and omits some. The profile shows 120,000 or so clones, around three quarters of them singletons. The sequencing sample was made of peripheral blood. These receptors were collected from a man aged 35 to 55 with active or convalescent COVID-19. The conserved cysteine and the conserved F or W are not part of the CDR3 here.

V	J	CDR3
TRBV5-1	TRBJ1-5	ASSLSGGLEPQH
TRBV24-1	TRBJ1-2	ATSDFGGYT
TRBV11-3	TRBJ2-1	ASSSGDSSYNEQF
TRBV13	TRBJ1-1	ASSSHWASEAF
TRBV20-1	TRBJ2-1	SARGGGSTF
TRBV6-2/TRBV6-3	TRBJ2-2	ASSPLGTLNTGELF
TRBV6-5	TRBJ1-1	ASSSATGNTEAF
TRBV7-9	TRBJ2-3	ASSLGEGLQGTDTQY
TRBV6-5	TRBJ1-2	ASSPRRTYGYT
TRBV7-2	TRBJ2-5	ASSLVPGVETQY
TRBV5-6	TRBJ1-1	ASSLGWGDTEAF
TRBV6-2/TRBV6-3	TRBJ1-5	ASSRGQGGQPQH
TRBV28	TRBJ1-2	ASSLRGRDYGYT
TRBV19	TRBJ1-2	ASSPDNSNYGYT
TRBV18	TRBJ2-5	ASSPPGQYQETQY
TRBV4-2	TRBJ1-2	ASSLEQGPVGYT
TRBV7-2	TRBJ1-1	ASSSQGGNTEAF
TRBV2	TRBJ1-1	ASHLRGNTEAF
TRBV5-1	TRBJ2-5	ASSLEPGGARQETQY
TRBV6-2/TRBV6-3	TRBJ2-7	ASSYVRGLKSYEQY
TRBV7-7	TRBJ2-2	ACIAGGTGELF
TRBV2	TRBJ1-6	ASIGTGGYSPLH
TRBV6-4	TRBJ2-2	ASSLETSSRELF
TRBV9	TRBJ1-5	ASSRGQLNQPQH
TRBV7-3	TRBJ2-5	ASSLRGQGGETQY
TRBV5-4	TRBJ2-3	ASSLAGLTDTQY
TRBV10-3	TRBJ2-5	AISLAGQETQY
TRBV5-4	TRBJ1-3	AVSNRISSGNTIY
TRBV24-1	TRBJ1-2	ATSDGGVRGYT
TRBV5-3	TRBJ2-3	APPERGRSTDTQY
TRBV5-1	TRBJ2-1	ASSSTSPNTEQF
TRBV4-1	TRBJ1-1	ASSLRENTEAF
TRBV19	TRBJ1-3	ASSMAVSSGNTIY
TRBV11-3	TRBJ2-4	ASSLDRGDQY
TRBV19	TRBJ1-2	ASSSWTGHSGGYT
TRBV18	TRBJ1-3	ASSPGASGNTIY
TRBV27	TRBJ1-5	ASSPQGPNQPQH
TRBV13	TRBJ2-3	ASNTGEPTDTQY
TRBV6-5	TRBJ1-6	ASSYDRARGTLH
TRBV27	TRBJ2-1	ASSLAGALNEQF
TRBV4-1	TRBJ1-6	ASSQDRGLSPLH
TRBV7-2	TRBJ2-2	ASSSRGQTRPGELF
TRBV5-1	TRBJ2-3	ASTTEGQGTDTQY
TRBV5-4	TRBJ2-3	ASSSTSGGITDTQY
TRBV30	TRBJ2-4	AYTSGLAKNIQY
TRBV5-6	TRBJ1-1	ASSGTGLPTEAF
TRBV28	TRBJ2-7	ATTPGIGSYEQY
TRBV29-1	TRBJ1-4	SVGRANEKLF
TRBV29-1	TRBJ2-2	SVDSRSSGSWNTGELF
TRBV11-2	TRBJ1-1	ASSYFGRGNTEAF